The source of this TCR beta chain is a study of control samples from healthy donors and cancer patients. This CDR3 region has 14 residues. V gave up 3 bases and J gave up 5 bases, with 10 bases separating them. Germline CDR1 is SGHDN and CDR2 is FVKESK. This table comes from immunoSEQ multiplex PCR, and its TCRdb copy is limited to in-frame clones, with some not included. In the table there are fewer than 200,000 clones, around 90% of which are singletons. This sequence joins TRBV14 and TRBJ2-2; D unclear. This receptor was identified in a woman aged 50 to 60 in good health. Sequencing was carried out using blood. The CDR3, as DNA: TGTGCCAGCAGCCACAAACTACAAACCGGGGAGCTGTTTTTT. Its translation is CASSHKLQTGELFF.